These T cell receptor beta chains were read from a single sample in a study of cytotoxic CD8 clonotypes in ibrutinib-treated CLL. Data came from immunoSEQ multiplex PCR; TCRdb stores just in-frame clones and leaves some out. Of 25,000 to 30,000 clones in the sample, roughly 62% were seen once. The sequencing used PBMCs, collected before ibrutinib treatment. Receptor source: a human donor with chronic lymphocytic leukemia. Both conserved end residues are part of each CDR3. The D gene is left open where the match is weak. The size entry is marked missing in some rows and otherwise reads once, few, many or a size class.

clone_size	d_call	v_call	j_call	cdr3_nt	cdr3_aa
medium-sized	NA	TRBV10-3	TRBJ2-1	TGTGCCATCAGTGGGCAGGTCGGTACCTACAATGAGCAGTTCTTC	CAISGQVGTYNEQFF
NA	NA	TRBV19	TRBJ2-1	TGTGCCAGTAGTAGGGGCACTAGGAGCTCCTACAATGAGCAGTTCTTC	CASSRGTRSSYNEQFF
NA	TRBD1	TRBV2	TRBJ2-5	TGTGCCAGCAGCGCGGGACAGGGGCACGTAGAGACCCAGTACTTC	CASSAGQGHVETQYF
NA	NA	TRBV5-6	TRBJ2-7	TGTGCCAGCAGCTTCGGTTTATACGAGCAGTACTTC	CASSFGLYEQYF
NA	TRBD1	TRBV18	TRBJ1-1	TGTGCCAGCTCACCAATAGAGACAGGGGACACTGAAGCTTTCTTT	CASSPIETGDTEAFF
NA	NA	TRBV6-1	TRBJ2-7	TGTGCCAGCAGTGAATTGGGGGGAACGACCTACGAGCAGTACTTC	CASSELGGTTYEQYF
NA	TRBD1	TRBV13	TRBJ1-2	TGTGCCAGCAGCTTAGATCTCCGGGGACAGGGGATTAAATCTGGCTACACCTTC	CASSLDLRGQGIKSGYTF
NA	TRBD2	TRBV27	TRBJ2-7	TGTGCCAGCAGCGCAACCCTAGCGGGAGCATACGAGCAGTACTTC	CASSATLAGAYEQYF
NA	TRBD1	TRBV28	TRBJ2-1	TGTGCCAGCAGCACAGACAGGGTTGGGTACAATGAGCAGTTCTTC	CASSTDRVGYNEQFF
once	NA	TRBV5-1	TRBJ1-1	TGCGCCAGCATGGATAAGCAAAACACTGAAGCTTTCTTT	CASMDKQNTEAFF
NA	NA	TRBV4-1	TRBJ2-2	TGCGCCAGCAGCCAACAGTGGGCCGGGGAGCTGTTTTTT	CASSQQWAGELFF
few	TRBD2	TRBV19	TRBJ2-7	TGTGCCAGTAGGCGGACTAGCGGGAGGGACGAGCAGTACTTC	CASRRTSGRDEQYF
few	TRBD2	TRBV5-1	TRBJ2-7	TGCGCCAGCAGCTGGGCTAGCGGGGGAAGCTCCTACGAGCAGTACTTC	CASSWASGGSSYEQYF
NA	TRBD1	TRBV9	TRBJ1-1	TGTGCCAGCAGCGGTCGGACAGGGGGTGATACTGAAGCTTTCTTT	CASSGRTGGDTEAFF
NA	NA	TRBV7-2	TRBJ1-5	TGTGCCAGCACCGTCGGGGGTGCTCAGCCCCAGCATTTT	CASTVGGAQPQHF
NA	NA	TRBV7-9	TRBJ2-2	TGTGCCAGCAGCTTAGCCGGGGACCTTACCGGGGAGCTGTTTTTT	CASSLAGDLTGELFF
NA	NA	TRBV6-5	TRBJ2-1	TGTGCCAGCAGTCCTCCGGGCAGGAATGAGCAGTTCTTC	CASSPPGRNEQFF
NA	NA	TRBV15	TRBJ1-1	TGTGCCACACTGCAGGGATACAACACTGAAGCTTTCTTT	CATLQGYNTEAFF
NA	NA	TRBV15	TRBJ1-2	TGTGCCACCAGCACCCAGGCGGGGGCCTATGGCTACACCTTC	CATSTQAGAYGYTF
NA	TRBD2	TRBV27	TRBJ2-1	TGTGCCAGCTGGCCGGGCGGGGGGGCTTACAATGAGCAGTTCTTC	CASWPGGGAYNEQFF
NA	NA	TRBV11-3	TRBJ2-3	TGTGCCAGCAGCTTAGATCTGACTACTACAGATACGCAGTATTTT	CASSLDLTTTDTQYF
NA	NA	TRBV21-1	TRBJ2-1	TGTGCCAGCAGCAAAGTCCCTACTCCACCGACATCAAGCTCCTACAATGAGCAGTTCTTC	CASSKVPTPPTSSSYNEQFF
NA	NA	TRBV19	TRBJ2-5	TGTGCCAGTAGTAACTTCGGGGAGACCCAGTACTTC	CASSNFGETQYF
NA	NA	TRBV4-2	TRBJ1-5	TGTGCCAGCAGCGGAAAAGACAGGAATCAGCCCCAGCATTTT	CASSGKDRNQPQHF
once	NA	TRBV25-1	TRBJ2-7	TGTGCCAGCAGTCGGTGGACGGATAACTACGAGCAGTACTTC	CASSRWTDNYEQYF
few	NA	TRBV4-2	TRBJ1-1	TGTGCCAGCAGCCCCCTGGGGGTGAACACTGAAGCTTTCTTT	CASSPLGVNTEAFF
NA	NA	TRBV28	TRBJ1-2	TGTGCCAGCAGTCTGAACAGGCTTCAGTACTATGGCTACACCTTC	CASSLNRLQYYGYTF
NA	NA	TRBV2	TRBJ2-1	TGTGCCAGCAATGTATACAATGAGCAGTTCTTC	CASNVYNEQFF
NA	TRBD2	TRBV27	TRBJ2-1	TGTGCCAGCAGTTTCGGGGGGGGCTGGAATGAGCAGTTCTTC	CASSFGGGWNEQFF
NA	NA	TRBV10-1	TRBJ1-2	TGCGCCAGCAGTCGAATGCCAGGGGGCTACACCTTC	CASSRMPGGYTF
NA	NA	TRBV7-9	TRBJ1-2	TGTGCCAGCAGCTTCAGCGGGGAGACAGGTGCTAACTATGGCTACACCTTC	CASSFSGETGANYGYTF
NA	NA	TRBV7-9	TRBJ2-1	TGTGCCAGCAGTCGTTCCTACGATGAGCAGTTCTTC	CASSRSYDEQFF
NA	NA	TRBV2	TRBJ1-2	TGTGCCTTGGAGGGGTACTATGGCTACACCTTC	CALEGYYGYTF
NA	NA	TRBV4-1	TRBJ1-3	TGCGCCAGCAGCCAAGCTGGAAACACCATATATTTT	CASSQAGNTIYF
NA	NA	TRBV7-9	TRBJ2-5	TGTGCCAGCAGCTCACCGGGCAGGGAGGAGACCCAGTACTTC	CASSSPGREETQYF
few	NA	TRBV18	TRBJ2-1	TGTGCCAGCTCACCACTAAACAGGGACGGTGAGCAGTTCTTC	CASSPLNRDGEQFF
NA	NA	TRBV4-2	TRBJ2-7	TGTGCCAGCAGCCCGACAGAGCTTACGTACGAGCAGTACTTC	CASSPTELTYEQYF
NA	NA	TRBV5-1	TRBJ2-5	TGCGCCAGCAGCCAAATCCAAGAGACCCAGTACTTC	CASSQIQETQYF
NA	NA	TRBV5-4	TRBJ2-5	TGTGCCAGCAGCTTGAGGGGCAGTTGGGCTTTGGAGACCCAGTACTTC	CASSLRGSWALETQYF
NA	TRBD2	TRBV10-3	TRBJ2-1	TGTGCCATCACCCCTAGCGGGAGGTACAATGAGCAGTTCTTC	CAITPSGRYNEQFF
NA	NA	TRBV6-1	TRBJ1-6	TGTGCCAGCAGTGAAATACCCGACAGATTCGGGGGTTCACCCCTCCACTTT	CASSEIPDRFGGSPLHF
NA	NA	TRBV7-9	TRBJ2-3	TGTGCCAGCAGCGGGCTCGGGGGGCCAGGGGCAGATACGCAGTATTTT	CASSGLGGPGADTQYF
NA	TRBD2	TRBV29-1	TRBJ2-1	TGCAGTTTACTGGGGACTAGCGGATTATACAATGAGCAGTTCTTC	CSLLGTSGLYNEQFF
NA	TRBD1	TRBV15	TRBJ1-2	TGTGCCACCAGCAGAGGTGGACAGGGGGGAGGCTACACCTTC	CATSRGGQGGGYTF
NA	TRBD1	TRBV6-5	TRBJ1-6	TGTGCCAGCAGTTGGACAGGGGTCAGGAATTCACCCCTCCACTTT	CASSWTGVRNSPLHF
NA	NA	TRBV11-3	TRBJ2-1	TGTGCCAGCAGCTTAGGTGGGGAGCAGTTCTTC	CASSLGGEQFF
medium-sized	NA	TRBV30	TRBJ2-3	TGTGCCTGGAGTCTGACTCGTGATACGCAGTATTTT	CAWSLTRDTQYF
NA	NA	TRBV7-9	TRBJ2-7	TGTGCCAGCAGCTTAGCGAACTCCTACGAGCAGTACTTC	CASSLANSYEQYF
NA	NA	TRBV19	TRBJ1-1	TGTGCCAGTAGTGTCCTCAGGGACACAACGCCCTTGAACACTGAAGCTTTCTTT	CASSVLRDTTPLNTEAFF